This T cell receptor beta chain was sequenced during a study of blood T cell repertoires in COVID-19. About the research overall: PBMCs, B-cell-depleted T cells, or T cells provided the cDNA or gDNA that made up the material.

This table comes from immunoSEQ multiplex PCR, and its TCRdb copy is limited to in-frame clones, with some not included. The table has about 400,000 clones, around 87% seen once; the top ten hold more than 1.5%. The study recruited people aged roughly 18 to 100 years across roughly 25 US areas. This clone showed up just once. Germline CDR1 SGHAT, CDR2 FQNNGV. Trimming cost V 1 base and J 5 bases; bases outside gene matches: 6. The CDR3 spans 15 residues. The chain carries TRBV11-2 and TRBJ2-7, with 9 nucleotides matching TRBD1. Input material: PBMCs or T cells enriched from blood (not recorded which). This receptor was taken from a man between 40 and 49 years old in a cohort exposed to, infected with or recovered from COVID-19 (not recorded which). CDR3 nucleotides: TGTGCCAGCAGCTTAGTTTGGACAGGGGTACACGAGCAGTACTTC. Translated: CASSLVWTGVHEQYF.